Presented here are 23 T cell receptor beta chains from one specimen sequenced in a study of regulatory T cells in long-lasting Graves disease (dated by TCRdb to 2020 to 2023). Library preparation used multiplex PCR. Instrument used: Illumina HiSeq 4000. CDR3 regions were amplified by Arm-PCR with iRepertoire HTBI primers to construct TCR beta libraries. TCRdb reprocessed the public reads (quality trimming at Q25 with fastp, clone calling with MiXCR) and kept in-frame beta chains. Here each entry gathers all rows of one CDR3 protein and keeps the most common genes and DNA. The table for this sample lists 300,000 to 400,000 distinct CDR3 sequences; about a sixth of them were counted only once. The biggest ten clones account for roughly 35% of the sample. In light of the paper, this sample's time point label describes: newly diagnosed GD, antithyroid drugs for less than 3 months. For both TCR sequencing and RNA sequencing, RNA was extracted from PBMCs using TRIzol.

The sample consisted of peripheral blood mononuclear cells (PBMCs), taken at new diagnosis, from a patient treated with antithyroid drugs. These receptors all stem from a female donor with Graves disease.

This clonotype came up many times. The chain joins TRBV25-1 to TRBJ2-3, with D unresolved. This CDR3 is built from 12 residues. Deletions cut 3 bases from V and 4 bases from J, with 5 bases between. The germline gives CDR1 MGHDK, CDR2 SYGVNS. The CDR3 here is CASSEGSDTQYF. The CDR3 DNA is TGTGCCAGCAGTGAGGGATCAGATACGCAGTATTTT.

Regarding this clonotype: It differs at one base from a far larger clone, so likely a read error. The chain couples TRBV27 to TRBJ2-5, with TRBD2 matching over 9 bases. Germline V CDR1 and CDR2: MNHEY, SMNVEV (reference sequence). CDR3 size: 14 residues. With 6 bases clipped from V and 4 bases from J, the junction kept 6 bases outside the gene matches. The CDR3 protein is CASSEREAGETQYF. DNA for the CDR3: TGTGCCAGCAGCGAGCGGGAGGCTGGAGAGACCCAGTACTTC.

With respect to this clonotype: The likely explanation is a read error, given a far larger clone one base away. The chain couples TRBV27 to TRBJ2-1; 7 nucleotides match TRBD2. V was clipped by 5 bases and J by 4 bases; unmatched bases: 17. Germline CDR1 reads MNHEY; CDR2 reads SMNVEV (reference sequence). There are 18 residues in the CDR3. In DNA, the CDR3 is TGTGCCAGCAGTGACTTTCGGCTAGCGGAGAGCCAGTACAATGAGCAGTTCTTC. Protein product: CASSDFRLAESQYNEQFF.

This clonotype was found a few times. This chain connects TRBV4-1 to TRBJ2-1; 8 bases fit TRBD1. Germline V gene lookup returns CDR1 MGHRA and CDR2 YSYEKL. The CDR3 sequence is 15 residues long. Germline trimming cut 2 bases from V and 4 bases from J; bases unmatched to any gene: 4. CDR3 nucleotides: TGCGCCAGCAGCCAAATACAGGGGGGATACAATGAGCAGTTCTTC. Protein product: CASSQIQGGYNEQFF.

The sample holds many counts of this clonotype. The chain links TRBV7-8 to TRBJ1-2; 9 nucleotides agree with TRBD1. The CDR3 loop spans 15 amino acids. With V trimmed by 5 bases and J by 4 bases, 8 bases remained unmatched. Germline V gene lookup returns CDR1 SGHVS and CDR2 FQNEAQ. CDR3: CASSPSGTGPYGYTF. The CDR3 DNA is TGTGCCAGCAGCCCCTCCGGGACAGGGCCCTATGGCTACACCTTC.

This chain joins TRBV12-3 or TRBV12-4 and TRBJ1-6; 8 bases agree with TRBD1. There are 13 residues in the CDR3. V lost 5 bases to trimming and J lost 12 bases; unmatched junction nucleotides: 6. CDR3 DNA: TGTGCCAGCAGTAAAGGACAGGGACGACCCCTCCACTTT. Its protein product is CASSKGQGRPLHF.

This clonotype was picked up many times. The gene calls are TRBV19 and TRBJ2-5; D gene unclear. Germline assignment: CDR1 LNHDA and CDR2 SQIVND (reference sequence). V was cut by 4 bases and J by 2 bases, with 8 bases left in between. The CDR3 totals 13 residues. CDR3 residues: CASSNRRQETQYF. The CDR3, as DNA: TGTGCCAGTAGTAACCGACGACAAGAGACCCAGTACTTC.

This clonotype occurred many times. The chain employs TRBV20-1 and TRBJ1-2; a weak D match, TRBD1 (5 bases). From germline, CDR1 is DFQATT and CDR2 SNEGSKA (reference sequence). With 1 base removed from V and 2 bases from J, the gap between germline ends came to 14 bases. The CDR3 is 15 residues long. CDR3 coding DNA: TGCAGTGCTAGAGCATCGGGCAGGGAGAACTATGGCTACACCTTC. Protein: CSARASGRENYGYTF.

This clonotype was detected many times. The chain employs TRBV5-4 and TRBJ2-7; 12 bases agree with TRBD2. Unmatched junction bases numbered 6, after V lost 5 bases and J lost 6 bases. The CDR3 has 14 residues. The germline V gene encodes CDR1 SGHNT and CDR2 YYREEE (reference sequence). CDR3 loop: CASRRTSGTSEQYF. The CDR3 DNA sequence: TGTGCCAGCAGGAGGACTAGCGGGACCTCCGAGCAGTACTTC.

This clonotype was detected ten times or more. This sequence joins TRBV24-1 and TRBJ1-5; 9 bases fit TRBD1. CDR3 size: 15 residues. In germline, CDR1 is KGHDR, CDR2 SFDVKD. Trimming at V came to 7 bases and at J to 0 bases, leaving 3 bases not matched to a gene. The CDR3 sequence: CATSTGGSSNQPQHF. DNA of the CDR3: TGTGCCACCAGCACAGGGGGCTCTAGCAATCAGCCCCAGCATTTT.

This clonotype was recorded at least ten times. The genes are TRBV5-1 and TRBJ2-1; 8 positions match TRBD2. The germline gives CDR1 SGHRS, CDR2 YFSETQ. The CDR3 extends over 16 amino acids. J lost 8 bases, V lost 4 bases, and 14 bases had no gene match. CDR3 residues: CASSTSGTSAFYEQFF. For the CDR3, the DNA is TGCGCCAGCAGCACATCCGGGACTAGTGCTTTTTATGAGCAGTTCTTC. Combining the CDR3 with reference TRBV5-1 and TRBJ2-1 gives the whole variable domain KAGVTQTPRYLIKTRGQQVTLSCSPISGHRSVSWYQQTPGQGLQFLFEYFSETQRNKGNFPGRFSGRQFSNSRSEMNVSTLELGDSALYLCASSTSGTSAFYEQFFGPGTRLTVL.

The chain couples TRBV7-2 to TRBJ1-1, with D perhaps matching TRBD1 (5 bases). The CDR3 totals 15 residues. Germline CDR1 is SGHTA and CDR2 is FQGNSA. Trimming left V 2 bases short and J 4 bases short, with 14 bases between. The CDR3 protein is CTSSLTSGRATEAFF. The CDR3, as DNA: TGTACCAGCAGCTTAACGTCAGGGCGCGCCACTGAAGCTTTCTTT.

At least ten counts were recorded for this clonotype. As DNA, the CDR3 is TGTGCCAGCAGTTTTATCCGACAGGGGGCATTCCCCTACACTAATGAGCAGTTCTTC. Residues: CASSFIRQGAFPYTNEQFF. This chain connects TRBV28 to TRBJ2-1, with 10 bases fitting TRBD1. The CDR3 contains 19 residues. Germline V gene lookup returns CDR1 MDHEN and CDR2 SYDVKM. Unmatched junction bases numbered 18, after V lost 3 bases and J lost 7 bases.

V and J are TRBV11-2 and TRBJ2-7; tentatively, D is TRBD2 (7 bases). The germline V gene encodes CDR1 SGHAT and CDR2 FQNNGV. V was pared by 3 bases and J by 3 bases, with 15 bases between. The CDR3 runs to 15 residues. The CDR3 DNA reads as TGTGCCAGCAGCTTTGCTGAGGGGGGGTTCTACGAGCAGTACTTC. Amino acids: CASSFAEGGFYEQYF.

Of note for this clonotype: A far larger clone is only one base removed, so a read error is likely. The chain couples TRBV11-2 to TRBJ2-1; D is ambiguous. The V gene lost 0 bases and the J gene lost 10 bases, with 22 bases spanning the gap. Germline V gene data show CDR1 as SGHAT and CDR2 as FQNNGV. This CDR3 has 17 amino acids. In DNA form, the CDR3 reads TGTGCCAGCAGCTTAGAGGCTGTGGCAGCCTTCCCCTACGAGCAGTTCTTC. Translation gives CASSLEAVAAFPYEQFF.

This clonotype was seen many times. CDR3 in amino acids: CASSQPRTSGTDTQYF. For the CDR3, the DNA is TGTGCCAGCAGCCAGCCTCGGACTAGCGGCACAGATACGCAGTATTTT. The chain links TRBV3-1 to TRBJ2-3; TRBD2 matches at 9 bases. V dropped 3 bases and J dropped 1; count of bases not matched to a gene: 5. The CDR3 length is 16 residues. Germline V CDR1 and CDR2: LGHDT, YNNKEL (reference sequence).

This rearrangement joins TRBV5-4 to TRBJ1-2, with a tentative D call TRBD1 (5 bases). Germline V gene sequence: CDR1 SGHNT, CDR2 YYREEE (reference sequence). V gave up 0 bases and J gave up 6 bases, with 9 bases separating them. The CDR3 sequence is 13 residues long. The CDR3 DNA is TGTGCCAGCAGCTTGGCCATGGGGGATGGCTACACCTTC. Residues: CASSLAMGDGYTF.

This clonotype was seen repeatedly, ten times or more. The chain recombines TRBV28 with TRBJ2-5, with 7 bases matching TRBD1. CDR1 and CDR2 from the germline V gene are MDHEN and SYDVKM. The CDR3 has 18 amino acids. J gave up 4 bases and V 8 bases, and 22 bases lay outside the gene matches. The CDR3 DNA sequence: TGTGCCAGCTACCCCCAGCTCCTGATAGGGGGCGAGGGAGAGACCCAGTACTTC. This gives the protein CASYPQLLIGGEGETQYF. The entire variable domain, with the rest obtained from reference TRBV28 and TRBJ2-5, is as follows: DVKVTQSSRYLVKRTGEKVFLECVQDMDHENMFWYRQDPGLGLRLIYFSYDVKMKEKGDIPEGYSVSREKKERFSLILESASTNQTSMYLCASYPQLLIGGEGETQYFGPGTRLLVL.

In this sample, this clonotype turned up many times. The chain carries TRBV10-3 and TRBJ2-4; possibly TRBD2 for D (6 bases). The CDR3 runs 20 residues. Per the germline V gene, CDR1 is ENHRY and CDR2 is SYGVKD. V was trimmed by 3 bases and J by 0 bases, leaving 24 bases between them. The CDR3 here is CAISDSGVLQLFRAKNIQYF. The DNA of the CDR3 is TGTGCCATCAGTGATAGCGGAGTACTTCAACTGTTCCGAGCCAAAAACATTCAGTACTTC.

The table lists this clonotype with many counts. The V and J genes are TRBV5-1 and TRBJ2-1, with 10 positions matching TRBD2. This CDR3 comprises 14 residues. Germline V gene sequence: CDR1 SGHRS, CDR2 YFSETQ. V gave up 4 bases and J gave up 5 bases; unmatched junction bases: 3. CDR3 protein: CASSPGLADNEQFF. In DNA form, the CDR3 reads TGCGCCAGCAGCCCCGGACTAGCGGACAATGAGCAGTTCTTC.

This clonotype was seen a handful of times. V is TRBV24-1 and J is TRBJ2-1; possibly TRBD1 for D (5 bases). CDR1 is KGHDR and CDR2 is SFDVKD in the germline V gene. The CDR3 consists of 15 residues. The ends were cut back, 4 bases at V and 0 bases at J, with 9 bases in the middle. This chain's CDR3 is CATSDDRSSYNEQFF. The DNA of the CDR3 is TGTGCCACCAGTGACGACAGAAGCTCCTACAATGAGCAGTTCTTC.

This clonotype was seen at least ten times. V gene TRBV12-5 combines with J gene TRBJ2-1, with 12 positions matching TRBD2. V lost 2 bases and J lost 4; bases outside the gene matches: 12. Germline loops: CDR1 LGHNT, CDR2 FRNRAP. The CDR3 covers 19 residues. The CDR3 coding sequence is TGTGCTAGTGGTTTGAGACTAGCGGGAGCCCGACCGATTTACAATGAGCAGTTCTTC. Its protein product is CASGLRLAGARPIYNEQFF.

In its sample, this clonotype was seen many times. This chain links TRBV28 with TRBJ2-7; D not certain. The V gene's germline CDR1 is MDHEN and CDR2 SYDVKM. The CDR3 loop spans 10 amino acids. V lost 4 bases to trimming and J lost 5 bases, with 3 bases between them. CDR3 sequence reads: CASSYHEQYF. The CDR3 coding sequence is TGTGCCAGCAGTTATCACGAGCAGTACTTC. The full variable domain, in which reference TRBV28 and TRBJ2-7 provide the parts outside the CDR3, is DVKVTQSSRYLVKRTGEKVFLECVQDMDHENMFWYRQDPGLGLRLIYFSYDVKMKEKGDIPEGYSVSREKKERFSLILESASTNQTSMYLCASSYHEQYFGPGTRLTVT.